This T cell receptor (beta chain) was identified during a study of shared clonotypes between healthy human individuals. Study-level information: Per donor, three plates held CD4 naive cells, three held CD4 memory, two held CD8 naive and one held CD8 memory.

The table came from immunoSEQ multiplex PCR; TCRdb's copy has only in-frame clones and leaves some out. Of about 610,000 clones in the sample, roughly 97% are singletons; the top ten hold 0.057%. Study outcomes and limitations: Some clonotypes were shared by all four sorted-subset donors, while others were not shared. The non-shared ones had lower generation probabilities than the shared ones. Sampling used blood alone; tissue repertoires probably differ.

The CDR3 contains 11 residues. Trimming stripped 6 bases from V and 1 base from J, with 6 bases between. Germline-derived CDR1 and CDR2 are DFQATT and SNEGSKA (reference sequence). About this clone itself: Antigen specificity is unknown. Other DNA sequences within the sample encode an identical CDR3.

This chain uses TRBV20-1 with TRBJ1-1; no clear D gene. The sequencing input was naive CD4+ T cells sorted from blood. Subset reported: CD45RA+ positively selected. The TCR sequence derives from a woman aged 30 to 39 in good health. The CDR3 protein is CSARQNTEAFF. CDR3 DNA sequence: TGCAGTGCAAGACAGAACACTGAAGCTTTCTTT.